Each of the 22 T cell receptor beta chains below was sequenced from the same sample in a study of blood T cell repertoires in COVID-19. The data were produced by immunoSEQ multiplex PCR, yet TCRdb's version contains in-frame clones alone and is incomplete. The data contain 70,000 to 100,000 clones, 75% to 90% of them seen just once; the ten biggest clones take up approximately 1.2%. The source material was peripheral blood. Source of these receptors: a man of 80 years or more with active or convalescent COVID-19.

J is TRBJ2-1 and V is TRBV7-2, with 7 bases fitting TRBD1. CDR3 size: 11 residues. The V gene end was trimmed by 5 bases and the J gene end by 12 bases; junction bases not matched to a gene: 4. CDR1 and CDR2 (germline): SGHTA, FQGNSA. CDR3 bases: TGTGCCAGCAGCCCTAAGGGGGCGCAGTTCTTC. Protein product: CASSPKGAQFF.

Only a few counts were recorded for this clone. DNA for the CDR3: TGTGCCAGCAGCCAAACCCTTAGCGGCTACACCTTC. Its translation is CASSQTLSGYTF. The rearrangement uses TRBV14 and TRBJ1-2; D call uncertain. Germline V gene lookup returns CDR1 SGHDN and CDR2 FVKESK. Trimming cost V 2 bases and J 8 bases, with 9 bases left between them. The CDR3 totals 12 residues.

This clone was counted between two and nine times. V usage is TRBV6-2 or TRBV6-3 and J usage is TRBJ1-1; D is ambiguous. Trimming left V 5 bases short and J 4 bases short, with 11 bases between. The length of the CDR3 is 13 residues. Germline assignment: CDR1 MNHEY and CDR2 SVGEGT. The CDR3 coding sequence is TGTGCCAGCAGTGCACAGTCGAGCACTGAAGCTTTCTTT. Translation: CASSAQSSTEAFF.

This clone has just one count. Other DNA sequences in this specimen translate into the identical CDR3. J is TRBJ2-1 and V is TRBV7-9; D ambiguous. CDR3 length equals 13 residues. Germline CDR1 reads SEHNR; CDR2 reads FQNEAQ (reference sequence). Trimming pared 1 base from V and 5 bases from J, leaving 6 bases between. CDR3 protein: CASSLGQHNEQFF. The CDR3 coding sequence is TGTGCCAGCAGCTTAGGACAACACAATGAGCAGTTCTTC.

The chain recombines TRBV11-2 with TRBJ2-7; 11 bases are a match to TRBD2. CDR1 and CDR2 (germline): SGHAT, FQNNGV. Trimming at V came to 6 bases and at J to 2 bases, leaving 6 bases not matched to a gene. The CDR3 contains 15 residues. CDR3: CASRIPGLAAYEQYF. CDR3 nucleotide sequence: TGTGCCAGCAGAATACCGGGACTAGCGGCCTACGAGCAGTACTTC.

The table lists this clone with a count of one. The chain combines TRBV7-2 with TRBJ2-5; TRBD1 matches at 9 bases. This CDR3 is 13 amino acids long. After removal of 2 bases from V and 7 bases from J, the junction contained 2 bases not matched to a gene. Germline V CDR1 and CDR2: SGHTA, FQGNSA. CDR3 DNA sequence: TGTGCCAGCAGCTTACGACAGGGGGGGACCCAGTACTTC. This codes for CASSLRQGGTQYF.

J is TRBJ1-1 and V is TRBV27, with a tentative D call TRBD1 (5 bases). The CDR3 length is 14 residues. Germline V gene lookup returns CDR1 MNHEY and CDR2 SMNVEV (reference sequence). V lost 4 bases and J lost 4, with 13 bases in between. The CDR3 region is CASSWVGAATEAFF. Written as DNA, the CDR3 is TGTGCCAGCAGTTGGGTAGGGGCGGCCACTGAAGCTTTCTTT.

This chain uses TRBV27 with TRBJ1-1; D is undetermined. CDR1 and CDR2 (germline): MNHEY, SMNVEV (reference sequence). Between the trimmed V and J ends, which lost 5 bases and 2 bases, there was a span of 15 bases. There are 15 residues in the CDR3. The CDR3 coding sequence is TGTGCCAGCAGTGGAATAGCCCCATACAACACTGAAGCTTTCTTT. This sequence encodes CASSGIAPYNTEAFF.

CDR3 protein: CASSLTTELGMTEAFF. The CDR3 nucleotides are TGTGCCAGCAGCTTAACCACAGAGCTCGGGATGACTGAAGCTTTCTTT. This chain joins TRBV11-3 and TRBJ1-1, with D uncertain. Per the germline V gene, CDR1 is SGHNT and CDR2 is YENEEA. V was cut by 2 bases and J by 5 bases, with 18 bases left in between. This CDR3 region has 16 residues.

The chain is built from TRBV4-2 and TRBJ2-3; D unresolved. Germline assignment: CDR1 LGHNA and CDR2 YNFKEQ. The CDR3 is 16 residues long. V was cut by 0 bases and J by 2 bases, with 12 bases left in between. The CDR3 is CASSQEQSPHTDTQYF. The CDR3 bases are TGTGCCAGCAGCCAAGAACAGTCCCCTCACACAGATACGCAGTATTTT.

The genes are TRBV5-6 and TRBJ2-3, with a tentative D call TRBD2 (5 bases). The ends were cut back, 2 bases at V and 6 bases at J, with 10 bases in the middle. The V gene's germline CDR1 is SGHDT and CDR2 YYEEEE. The CDR3 has 13 amino acids. The CDR3 here is CASSLTSGDTQYF. As DNA, the CDR3 is TGTGCCAGCAGCTTAACTAGTGGGGATACGCAGTATTTT.

The J gene is TRBJ1-2, the V gene TRBV2; 9 nucleotides align to TRBD1. Trimming took 7 bases from V and 8 from J; bases not matched to a gene: 11. The CDR3 consists of 14 residues. The germline CDR1 and CDR2 sequences are SNHLY and FYNNEI. In DNA, the CDR3 is TGTGCCAGCACATGGACAGGGGCACGAAACGGCTACACCTTC. It codes for CASTWTGARNGYTF.

The rearrangement links TRBV9 to TRBJ2-7; D is uncertain. V dropped 0 bases and J dropped 3 bases, with 10 bases sitting between them. Per germline, CDR1 SGDLS and CDR2 YYNGEE. The CDR3 contains 14 residues. CDR3 amino acids: CASSVVPYSYEQYF. As DNA, the CDR3 is TGTGCCAGCAGCGTAGTACCCTACAGCTACGAGCAGTACTTC.

This clone was detected only a few times. The rearrangement links TRBV7-9 to TRBJ2-3; D is unresolved. Germline CDR1 is SEHNR and CDR2 is FQNEAQ (reference sequence). V dropped 0 bases and J dropped 3 bases, with 4 bases sitting between them. The CDR3 extends over 13 amino acids. As DNA, the CDR3 is TGTGCCAGCAGCTTAGCGCTAACAGATACGCAGTATTTT. Its protein is CASSLALTDTQYF.

The chain couples TRBV5-4 to TRBJ2-7, with TRBD2 matching 10 bases. Germline CDR1 SGHNT, CDR2 YYREEE (reference sequence). The ends lost 3 bases at V and 4 bases at J; junction bases unmatched: 10. This CDR3 region has 16 residues. The CDR3 bases are TGTGCCAGCAGCTCTTCTATGGGGACTAGCGAGTACGAGCAGTACTTC. Its translation is CASSSSMGTSEYEQYF.

This clone was counted a single time. The gene calls are TRBV29-1 and TRBJ2-2, with a weak D call TRBD2 (6 bases). Trimming pared 0 bases from V and 2 bases from J, leaving 10 bases between. Germline V gives CDR1 SQVTM, CDR2 ANQGSEA. The CDR3 runs 15 residues. CDR3 amino acids: CSVEEGTVNTGELFF. CDR3 coding DNA: TGCAGCGTTGAAGAAGGGACTGTAAACACCGGGGAGCTGTTTTTT.

The DNA for the CDR3 is TGCGCCAGCAGCTTAAGGGACACCAACACAGATACGCAGTATTTT. Translation: CASSLRDTNTDTQYF. V and J are TRBV5-1 and TRBJ2-3; a weak D match, TRBD1 (6 bases). Per the germline V gene, CDR1 is SGHRS and CDR2 is YFSETQ. V lost 2 bases and J 2 bases, leaving 12 bases between the germline ends. The CDR3 is 15 amino acids. Supplemented by reference TRBV5-1 and TRBJ2-3, the full variable domain reads KAGVTQTPRYLIKTRGQQVTLSCSPISGHRSVSWYQQTPGQGLQFLFEYFSETQRNKGNFPGRFSGRQFSNSRSEMNVSTLELGDSALYLCASSLRDTNTDTQYFGPGTRLTVL.

V and J are TRBV10-3 and TRBJ1-1, with D possibly matching TRBD1 (5 bases). Germline lookup yields CDR1 ENHRY and CDR2 SYGVKD. CDR3 length equals 14 residues. The V end was cut by 3 bases, the J end by 6 bases, with 14 bases between. The CDR3 DNA reads as TGTGCCATCAGTGAAAGAGGGGAGGACCCTGAAGCTTTCTTT. This gives the protein CAISERGEDPEAFF.

This clone has only one observation. The V gene is TRBV9, the J gene TRBJ2-2; TRBD2 matches at 8 bases. Germline assignment: CDR1 SGDLS and CDR2 YYNGEE. The CDR3 covers 15 residues. After removal of 0 bases from V and 6 bases from J, the junction contained 4 bases not matched to a gene. CDR3 in DNA: TGTGCCAGCAGCGTAGTTCTAGCGGGTCCCGGGGAGCTGTTTTTT. Amino acids: CASSVVLAGPGELFF.

The J gene is TRBJ1-1, the V gene TRBV11-2; possible D gene TRBD1, 5 bases. There are 13 residues in the CDR3. Germline-derived CDR1 and CDR2 are SGHAT and FQNNGV. V was trimmed by 1 base and J by 10 bases, leaving 13 bases between them. The CDR3 loop reads CASSLVVGQGAFF. Written as DNA, the CDR3 is TGTGCCAGCAGCTTAGTGGTAGGGCAGGGAGCTTTCTTT.

In DNA, the CDR3 is TGTGCCAGCAGCCCCAGGGGGCTTGGAAACACCATATATTTT. Translating gives CASSPRGLGNTIYF. The genes are TRBV7-8 and TRBJ1-3, with 8 bases matching TRBD1. V was pared by 5 bases and J by 3 bases, with 3 bases of the junction left unmatched. Germline lookup yields CDR1 SGHVS and CDR2 FQNEAQ. The CDR3 extends over 14 amino acids. Variable domain in full (rest from reference TRBV7-8 and TRBJ1-3): GAGVSQSPRYKVAKRGQDVALRCDPISGHVSLFWYQQALGQGPEFLTYFQNEAQLDKSGLPSDRFFAERPEGSVSTLKIQRTQQEDSAVYLCASSPRGLGNTIYFGEGSWLTVV.

The chain has TRBV5-1 and TRBJ1-5; no reliable D call. Per the germline V gene, CDR1 is SGHRS and CDR2 is YFSETQ. Trimming cost V 0 bases and J 0 bases, with 7 bases left between them. The CDR3 totals 15 residues. CDR3 coding DNA: TGCGCCAGCAGCTTGGTACCAGATAGCAATCAGCCCCAGCATTTT. This codes for CASSLVPDSNQPQHF. Based on the CDR3 plus reference TRBV5-1 and TRBJ1-5, the full variable domain is KAGVTQTPRYLIKTRGQQVTLSCSPISGHRSVSWYQQTPGQGLQFLFEYFSETQRNKGNFPGRFSGRQFSNSRSEMNVSTLELGDSALYLCASSLVPDSNQPQHFGDGTRLSIL.